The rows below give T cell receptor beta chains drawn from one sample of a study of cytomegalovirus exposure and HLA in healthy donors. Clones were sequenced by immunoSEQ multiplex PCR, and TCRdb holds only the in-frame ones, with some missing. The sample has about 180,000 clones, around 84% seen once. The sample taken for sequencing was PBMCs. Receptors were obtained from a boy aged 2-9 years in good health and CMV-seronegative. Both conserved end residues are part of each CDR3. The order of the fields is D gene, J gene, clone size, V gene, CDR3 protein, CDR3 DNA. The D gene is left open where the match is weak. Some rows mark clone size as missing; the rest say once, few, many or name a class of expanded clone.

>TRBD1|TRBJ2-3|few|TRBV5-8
CASSPTGHLDTQYF
TGTGCCAGCAGCCCGACAGGGCATCTAGATACGCAGTATTTT
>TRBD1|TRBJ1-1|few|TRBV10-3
CAISMTGGTEAFF
TGTGCCATCAGCATGACAGGGGGGACTGAAGCTTTCTTT
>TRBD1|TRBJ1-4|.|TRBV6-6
CASSVQGGTNEKLFF
TGTGCCAGCAGTGTACAGGGGGGAACTAATGAAAAACTGTTTTTT
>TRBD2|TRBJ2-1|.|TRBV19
CASSTLAGPYNEQFF
TGTGCCAGTAGTACCCTAGCGGGACCATACAATGAGCAGTTCTTC
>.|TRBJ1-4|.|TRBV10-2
CASSPRPGEKLFF
TGCGCCAGCAGTCCCCGCCCGGGTGAAAAACTGTTTTTT
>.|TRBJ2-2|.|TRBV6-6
CASSYRDTGELFF
TGTGCCAGCAGTTACCGAGACACTGGGGAGCTGTTTTTT
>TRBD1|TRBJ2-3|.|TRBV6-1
CASSLRDSAQDTQYF
TGTGCCAGCAGCCTCCGGGACAGTGCCCAGGATACGCAGTATTTT
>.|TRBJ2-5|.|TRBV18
CASSFQGVETQYF
TGTGCCAGCTCCTTCCAAGGGGTGGAGACCCAGTACTTC
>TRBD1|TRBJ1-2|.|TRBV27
CASSPWTGGAYGYTF
TGTGCCAGCAGTCCATGGACAGGGGGCGCATATGGCTACACCTTC
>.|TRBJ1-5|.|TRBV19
CASRFQRSRGGNQPQHF
TGTGCCAGTAGATTCCAAAGAAGCAGGGGCGGCAATCAGCCCCAGCATTTT
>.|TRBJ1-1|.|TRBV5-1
CASTISRGNTEAFF
TGCGCCAGCACTATTAGCAGGGGCAACACTGAAGCTTTCTTT
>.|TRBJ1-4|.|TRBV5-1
CASSRHRYQDEKLFF
TGCGCCAGCAGCAGACACAGGTATCAGGACGAAAAACTGTTTTTT
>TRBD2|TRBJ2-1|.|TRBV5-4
CASIPPPLAGDSSYNEQFF
TGTGCCAGCATCCCACCCCCACTAGCGGGAGATAGCTCCTACAATGAGCAGTTCTTC
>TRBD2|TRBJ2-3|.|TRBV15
CATSGLAGGRIIYTDTQYF
TGTGCCACCAGCGGTCTAGCGGGGGGTCGAATCATCTACACAGATACGCAGTATTTT
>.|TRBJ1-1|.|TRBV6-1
CASTLGVLNTEAFF
TGTGCCAGCACCCTCGGGGTGCTAAACACTGAAGCTTTCTTT
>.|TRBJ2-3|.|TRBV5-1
CASSLGGSDTQYF
TGCGCCAGCAGCTTGGGCGGCTCAGATACGCAGTATTTT
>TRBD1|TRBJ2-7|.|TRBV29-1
CSVSPRTGIYEQYF
TGCAGCGTCAGCCCAAGGACAGGCATCTACGAGCAGTACTTC
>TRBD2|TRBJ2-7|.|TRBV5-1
CASSLASGSYEQYF
TGCGCCAGCAGCTTGGCAAGCGGGAGCTACGAGCAGTACTTC
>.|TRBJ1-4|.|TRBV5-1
CASSLEGGLGEKLFF
TGCGCCAGCAGCCTAGAGGGAGGGTTGGGCGAAAAACTGTTTTTT
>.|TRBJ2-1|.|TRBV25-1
CASSKTGVGSSYNEQFF
TGTGCCAGCAGTAAGACCGGGGTAGGGAGCTCCTACAATGAGCAGTTCTTC
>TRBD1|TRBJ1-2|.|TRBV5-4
CASSLAGQGLGYGYTF
TGTGCCAGCAGCTTGGCCGGACAGGGCTTAGGATATGGCTACACCTTC
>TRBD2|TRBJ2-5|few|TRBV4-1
CASSQWTSGKETQYF
TGTGCCAGCAGCCAGTGGACTAGCGGGAAAGAGACCCAGTACTTC
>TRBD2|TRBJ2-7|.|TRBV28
CASSPRLAGAHEQYF
TGTGCCAGCAGTCCGCGACTAGCGGGAGCCCACGAGCAGTACTTC
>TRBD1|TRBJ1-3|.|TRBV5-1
CASSPKTGAGNTIYF
TGCGCCAGCAGCCCGAAGACAGGGGCGGGAAACACCATATATTTT
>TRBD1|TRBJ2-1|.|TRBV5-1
CASSTRRQGAIYNEQFF
TGCGCCAGCAGCACCCGTCGACAGGGGGCGATCTACAATGAGCAGTTCTTC
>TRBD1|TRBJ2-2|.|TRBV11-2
CASSNRTGTGELFF
TGTGCCAGCAGCAATAGGACAGGGACCGGGGAGCTGTTTTTT
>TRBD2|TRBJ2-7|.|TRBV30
CAWSVRLADYEQYF
TGTGCCTGGAGTGTAAGGCTAGCGGACTACGAGCAGTACTTC
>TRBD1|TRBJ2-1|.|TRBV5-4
CASEGTGIDNEQFF
TGTGCCAGCGAAGGGACAGGGATCGACAATGAGCAGTTCTTC
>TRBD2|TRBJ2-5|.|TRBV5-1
CASSPGGGGGAEETQYF
TGCGCCAGCAGCCCTGGCGGGGGCGGGGGGGCCGAGGAGACCCAGTACTTC
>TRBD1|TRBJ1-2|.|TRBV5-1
CASSPVDLGRGKVYGYTF
TGCGCCAGCAGCCCGGTCGACCTCGGCAGGGGGAAGGTATATGGCTACACCTTC
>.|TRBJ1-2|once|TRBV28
CASGNSGIGDYGYTF
TGTGCCAGCGGAAATTCAGGTATCGGCGACTATGGCTACACCTTC
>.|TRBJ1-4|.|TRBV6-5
CASRSTDARNEKLFF
TGTGCCAGCAGGTCGACAGACGCCCGGAATGAAAAACTGTTTTTT
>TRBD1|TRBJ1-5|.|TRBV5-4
CASSPDRGSNQPQHF
TGTGCCAGCAGCCCTGACAGGGGCAGCAATCAGCCCCAGCATTTT
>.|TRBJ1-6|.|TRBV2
CATAETGSVRSPLHF
TGTGCCACTGCGGAGACAGGATCAGTTAGGTCACCCCTCCACTTT
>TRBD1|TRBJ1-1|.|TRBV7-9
CASSLGQGAHTEAFF
TGTGCCAGCAGCTTAGGACAGGGGGCCCACACTGAAGCTTTCTTT
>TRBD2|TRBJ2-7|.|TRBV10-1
CASSESTGGPYEQYF
TGCGCCAGCAGTGAGTCAACGGGAGGGCCCTACGAGCAGTACTTC
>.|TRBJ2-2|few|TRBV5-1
CASSLGTTPVQPIRGTGELFF
TGCGCCAGCAGCCTTGGGACCACTCCCGTACAACCCATCAGGGGTACCGGGGAGCTGTTTTTT
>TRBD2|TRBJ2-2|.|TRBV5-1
CASSPPGLAGTGELFF
TGCGCCAGCAGCCCCCCGGGGCTAGCGGGGACCGGGGAGCTGTTTTTT
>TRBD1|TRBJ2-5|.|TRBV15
CATSRDRAGGEETQYF
TGTGCCACCAGCAGAGATCGTGCAGGGGGCGAGGAGACCCAGTACTTC
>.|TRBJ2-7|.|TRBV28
CASSLLGRSYEQYF
TGTGCCAGCAGTTTACTGGGGCGGTCCTACGAGCAGTACTTC
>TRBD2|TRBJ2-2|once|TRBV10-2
CASRGSGGASSGELFF
TGCGCCAGCAGGGGGAGCGGGGGGGCCAGTTCCGGGGAGCTGTTTTTT
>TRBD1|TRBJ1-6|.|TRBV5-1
CASSLTGRNSPLHF
TGTGCCAGCAGCTTGACAGGGCGGAATTCACCCCTCCACTTT
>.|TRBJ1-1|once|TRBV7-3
CASSSPERGTEAFF
TGTGCCAGCAGCTCTCCCGAACGGGGTACTGAAGCTTTCTTT
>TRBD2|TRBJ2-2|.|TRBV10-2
CASRGEREGHTGELFF
TGCGCCAGCAGAGGCGAGCGGGAGGGTCACACCGGGGAGCTGTTTTTT
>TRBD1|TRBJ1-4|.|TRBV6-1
CASSFGQGSEKLFF
TGTGCCAGCAGCTTCGGACAGGGCAGTGAAAAACTGTTTTTT
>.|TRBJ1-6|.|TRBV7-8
CASSSGTGWGSPLHF
TGTGCCAGCAGCTCCGGGACTGGATGGGGTTCACCCCTCCACTTT
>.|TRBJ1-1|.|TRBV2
CASSFRGAEAFF
TGTGCCAGCAGTTTCAGGGGTGCTGAAGCTTTCTTT
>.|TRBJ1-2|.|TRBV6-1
CASSPPLARGYTF
TGTGCCAGCAGTCCTCCCCTCGCCAGAGGCTACACCTTC
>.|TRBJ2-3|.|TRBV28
CASSARQGRVPTDTQYF
TGTGCCAGCAGTGCACGACAGGGGAGGGTCCCCACAGATACGCAGTATTTT
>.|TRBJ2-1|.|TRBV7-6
CASSFGPQGGYNEQFF
TGTGCCAGCAGCTTCGGCCCCCAGGGAGGATACAATGAGCAGTTCTTC
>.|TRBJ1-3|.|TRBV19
CASGDAGNTIYF
TGTGCCAGTGGAGACGCTGGAAACACCATATATTTT
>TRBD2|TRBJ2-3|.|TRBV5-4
CASSSGRLGASGRATDTQYF
TGTGCCAGCAGCTCTGGACGGCTCGGGGCTAGCGGGAGAGCTACAGATACGCAGTATTTT
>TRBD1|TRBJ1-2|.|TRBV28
CACSTGLRDGYTF
TGTGCCTGCTCGACAGGGTTACGAGATGGCTACACCTTC
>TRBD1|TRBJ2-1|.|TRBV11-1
CASSPGQGSYNEQFF
TGTGCCAGCAGCCCCGGACAGGGGTCCTACAATGAGCAGTTCTTC
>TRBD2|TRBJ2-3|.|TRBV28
CASREEASGRALADTQYF
TGTGCCAGCAGGGAGGAGGCTAGCGGGAGGGCCCTCGCAGATACGCAGTATTTT